The present T cell receptor (beta chain) was sequenced within a study of T cell repertoires in ileal Crohn's disease. Overall study context: Operated complications were stricturing disease (61%) and penetrating disease (approximately 39%). About half received postoperative treatment, around twelve with thiopurines and approximately 19 anti-TNF. Findings and limits, study-wide: Clonal expansions were more frequent in active smokers than non-smokers at surgery. Mucosal expansions were suggested to be mainly CD8 T cells.

Of note for this clone: The antigen is not known.

This CDR3 has 13 residues. Trimming cost V 1 base and J 7 bases, with 10 bases left between them. Germline values: CDR1 SGHDN, CDR2 FVKESK. Time point here: inflamed ileum from the surgical specimen. Method: immunoSEQ multiplex PCR; TCRdb's copy keeps in-frame clones and lacks some. The sample has about 8,000 clones; 65% to 90% are singletons. The chain has TRBV14 and TRBJ1-2; D call uncertain. The sample taken for sequencing was ileal tissue. The sequence came from an adult with Crohn's disease. The CDR3 sequence: CASSQARTSGYTF. The DNA of the CDR3 is TGTGCCAGCAGCCAAGCCCGGACCTCTGGCTACACCTTC.